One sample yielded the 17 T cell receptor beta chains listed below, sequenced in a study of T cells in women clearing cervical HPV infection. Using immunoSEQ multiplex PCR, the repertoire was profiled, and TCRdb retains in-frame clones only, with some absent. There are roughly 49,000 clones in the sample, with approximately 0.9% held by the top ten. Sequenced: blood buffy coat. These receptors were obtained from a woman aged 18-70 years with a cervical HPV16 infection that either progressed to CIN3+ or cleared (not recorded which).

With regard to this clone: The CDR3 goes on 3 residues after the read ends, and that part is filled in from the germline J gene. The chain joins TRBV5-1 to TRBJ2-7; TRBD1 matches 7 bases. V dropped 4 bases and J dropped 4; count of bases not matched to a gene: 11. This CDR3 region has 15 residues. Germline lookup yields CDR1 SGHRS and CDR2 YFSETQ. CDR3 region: CASSALEGGSYEQYF. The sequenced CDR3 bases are TGCGCCAGCAGCGCACTGGAAGGGGGCTCGTACGAG. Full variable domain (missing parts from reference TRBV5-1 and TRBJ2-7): KAGVTQTPRYLIKTRGQQVTLSCSPISGHRSVSWYQQTPGQGLQFLFEYFSETQRNKGNFPGRFSGRQFSNSRSEMNVSTLELGDSALYLCASSALEGGSYEQYFGPGTRLTVT.

This CDR3 is CASSPKQGQENTIYF. CDR3 DNA (partial): TGTGCCAGCAGTCCTAAACAGGGACAGGAGAACACC. The rearrangement links TRBV7-2 to TRBJ1-3; 8 nucleotides align to TRBD1. The read ends 3 residues before the CDR3 terminus; that terminus is restored from the germline J gene. With V trimmed by 6 bases and J by 7 bases, 11 bases remained unmatched. Germline assignment: CDR1 SGHTA and CDR2 FQGNSA. The CDR3 spans 15 residues.

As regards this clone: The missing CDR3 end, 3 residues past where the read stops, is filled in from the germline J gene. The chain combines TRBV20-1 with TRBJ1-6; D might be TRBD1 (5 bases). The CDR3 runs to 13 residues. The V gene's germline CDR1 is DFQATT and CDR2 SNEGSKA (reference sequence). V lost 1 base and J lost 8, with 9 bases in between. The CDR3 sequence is CSARGDSYSPLHF. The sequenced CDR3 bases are TGCAGTGCTAGAGGCGACAGCTATTCACCC.

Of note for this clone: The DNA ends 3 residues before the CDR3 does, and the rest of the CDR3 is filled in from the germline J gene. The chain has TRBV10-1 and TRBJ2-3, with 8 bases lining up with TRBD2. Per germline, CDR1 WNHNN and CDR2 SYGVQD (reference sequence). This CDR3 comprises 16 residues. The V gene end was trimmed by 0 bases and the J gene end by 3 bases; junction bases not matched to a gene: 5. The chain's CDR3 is CASSESYRGGTDTQYF. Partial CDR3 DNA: TGCGCCAGCAGTGAGTCGTATCGCGGGGGGACAGATACG.

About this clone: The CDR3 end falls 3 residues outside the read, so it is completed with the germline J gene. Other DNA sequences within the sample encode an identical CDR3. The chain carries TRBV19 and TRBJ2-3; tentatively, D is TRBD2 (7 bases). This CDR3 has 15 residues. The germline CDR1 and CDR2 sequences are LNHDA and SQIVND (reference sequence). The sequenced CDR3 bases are TGTGCCAGCAACGGGGGGCAGGGACTCAATCAGCCG. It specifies CASNGGQGLNQP. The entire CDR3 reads CASNGGQGLNQPQYF.

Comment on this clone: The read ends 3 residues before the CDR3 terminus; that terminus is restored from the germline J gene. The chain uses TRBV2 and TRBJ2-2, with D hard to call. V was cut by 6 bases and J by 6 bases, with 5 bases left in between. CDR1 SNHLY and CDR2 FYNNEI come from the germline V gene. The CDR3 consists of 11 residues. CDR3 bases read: TGTGCCAGCAGGGCCTCCGGGGAG. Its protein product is CASRASGE. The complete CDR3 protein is CASRASGELFF.

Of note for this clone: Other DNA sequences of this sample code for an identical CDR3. The chain's CDR3 is CASSSRAGNTIYF. Incomplete CDR3 DNA: TGCGCCAGCAGCTCCCGCGCGGGAAACACC. The chain recombines TRBV5-1 with TRBJ1-3; D is uncertain. The read ends 3 residues shy of where the CDR3 ends; the end is completed using the germline J gene. The CDR3 sequence is 13 residues long. Trimming removed 3 bases at V and 4 bases at J, with 8 bases between. Germline V gene lookup returns CDR1 SGHRS and CDR2 YFSETQ.

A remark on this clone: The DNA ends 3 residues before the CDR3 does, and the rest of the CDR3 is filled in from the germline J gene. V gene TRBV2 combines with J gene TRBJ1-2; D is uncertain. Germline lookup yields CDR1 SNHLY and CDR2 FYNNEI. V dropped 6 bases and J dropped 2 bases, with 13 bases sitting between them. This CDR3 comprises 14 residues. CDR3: CASSQAALNYGYTF. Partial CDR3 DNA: TGTGCCAGCAGCCAGGCAGCTCTCAACTATGGC.

CDR3 bases read: TGTGCCAGCTCACCAGCTAGCTCTGACTACGAC. This encodes CASSPASSDYD. The whole CDR3 reads CASSPASSDYDYTF. V usage is TRBV18 and J usage is TRBJ1-2; D uncertain. Read coverage stops 3 residues before the CDR3 terminus; the germline J gene supplies the remainder. This CDR3 has 14 residues. From germline, CDR1 is KGHSH and CDR2 LQKENI.

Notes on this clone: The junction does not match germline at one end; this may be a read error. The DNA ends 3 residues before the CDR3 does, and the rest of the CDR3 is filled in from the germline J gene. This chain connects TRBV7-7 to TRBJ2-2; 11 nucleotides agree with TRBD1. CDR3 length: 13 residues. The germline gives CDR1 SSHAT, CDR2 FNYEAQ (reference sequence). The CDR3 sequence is CASSRDRGEKLFF. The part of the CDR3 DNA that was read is TGTGCTAGCAGCCGGGACAGGGGGGAAAAG.

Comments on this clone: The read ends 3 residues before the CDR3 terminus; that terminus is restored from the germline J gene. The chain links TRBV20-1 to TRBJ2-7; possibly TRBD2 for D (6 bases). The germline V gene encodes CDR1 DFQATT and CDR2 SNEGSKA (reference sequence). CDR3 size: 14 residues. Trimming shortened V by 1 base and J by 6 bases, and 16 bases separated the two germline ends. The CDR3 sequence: CSARVLGQGGEQYF. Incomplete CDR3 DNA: TGCAGTGCTAGAGTGTTGGGTCAGGGAGGCGAG.

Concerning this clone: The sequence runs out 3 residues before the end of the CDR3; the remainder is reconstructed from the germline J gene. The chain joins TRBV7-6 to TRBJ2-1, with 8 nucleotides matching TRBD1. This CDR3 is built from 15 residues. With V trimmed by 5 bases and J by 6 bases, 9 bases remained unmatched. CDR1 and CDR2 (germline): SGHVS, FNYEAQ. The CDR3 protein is CASSPGTGTGNEQFF. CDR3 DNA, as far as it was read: TGTGCCAGCAGCCCCGGGACAGGTACTGGCAATGAG.

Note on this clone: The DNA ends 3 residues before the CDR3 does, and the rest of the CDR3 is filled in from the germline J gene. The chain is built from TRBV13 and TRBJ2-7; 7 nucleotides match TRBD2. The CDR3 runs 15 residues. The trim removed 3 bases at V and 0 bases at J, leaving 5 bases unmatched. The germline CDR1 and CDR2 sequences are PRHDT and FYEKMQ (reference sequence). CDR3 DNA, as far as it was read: TGTGCCAGCAGCTTGATCAGCGGGAACTCCTACGAG. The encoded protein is CASSLISGNSYE. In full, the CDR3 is CASSLISGNSYEQYF.

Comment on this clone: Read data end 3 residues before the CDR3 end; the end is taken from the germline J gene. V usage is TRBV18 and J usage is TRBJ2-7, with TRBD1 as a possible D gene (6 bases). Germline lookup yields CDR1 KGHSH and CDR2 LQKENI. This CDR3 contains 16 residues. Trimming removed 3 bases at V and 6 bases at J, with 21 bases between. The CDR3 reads CASSPPSTGPLAEQYF. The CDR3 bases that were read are TGTGCCAGCTCACCCCCTTCGACAGGACCCCTCGCCGAG.

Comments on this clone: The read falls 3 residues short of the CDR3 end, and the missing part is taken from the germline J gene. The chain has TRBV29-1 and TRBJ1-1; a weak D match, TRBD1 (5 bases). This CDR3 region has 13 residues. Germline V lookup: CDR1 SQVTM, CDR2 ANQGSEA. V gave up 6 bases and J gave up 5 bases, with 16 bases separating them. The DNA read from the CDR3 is TGCAGCGTCCCAGGGCAGGATCAGACTGAA. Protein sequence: CSVPGQDQTE. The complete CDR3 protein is CSVPGQDQTEAFF.

The sequenced CDR3 bases are TGTGCCAGCAGCCCCAGGGGATTTGGGGGGGTGTCCTACAATGAG. Translation: CASSPRGFGGVSYNE. The full CDR3 reads CASSPRGFGGVSYNEQFF. The chain uses TRBV14 and TRBJ2-1; a possible D gene is TRBD2 (7 bases). The sequenced fragment ends 3 residues before the CDR3 boundary, so the rest is inferred from the germline J gene. The germline CDR1 and CDR2 sequences are SGHDN and FVKESK. Trimming pared 4 bases from V and 1 base from J, leaving 20 bases between. The CDR3 covers 18 residues.

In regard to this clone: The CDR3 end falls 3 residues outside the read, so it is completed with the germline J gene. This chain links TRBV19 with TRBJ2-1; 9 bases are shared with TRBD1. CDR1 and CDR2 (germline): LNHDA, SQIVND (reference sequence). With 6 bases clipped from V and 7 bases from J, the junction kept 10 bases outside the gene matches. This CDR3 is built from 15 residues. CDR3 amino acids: CASRMRDRAVNEQFF. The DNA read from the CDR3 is TGTGCCAGTAGGATGCGGGACAGGGCGGTGAATGAG.